The sequence of this T cell receptor (beta chain) was determined in a study of technical replicates of blood from a few donors. Only in-frame clones appear in the TCRdb table, and some are missing; sequencing was by immunoSEQ multiplex PCR. The profile covers some 74,000 clones, with about 97% appearing a single time and approximately 0.26% taken by the ten largest. Trimming cost V 0 bases and J 3 bases, with 12 bases left between them. Per germline, CDR1 LGHNA and CDR2 YSLEER. This CDR3 region has 15 residues. This sequence originates from a human donor in good health. The sample was T cells isolated from PBMCs. This rearrangement joins TRBV4-3 to TRBJ2-7; maybe TRBD2 (6 bases). The DNA of the CDR3 is TGCGCCAGCAGCCAAGATCAGGTGGACTACTACGAGCAGTACTTC. This encodes CASSQDQVDYYEQYF.